The entry below gives a single TCR beta chain sequence along with its context. Assay: immunoSEQ multiplex PCR; the TCRdb copy retains only in-frame clones and omits some. Of approximately 2.1 million clones listed, 80% to 95% are singletons. This record comes from a study of shared clonotypes between healthy human individuals. Trimming took off 1 base at V and 8 bases at J, with 9 bases between the two ends. This CDR3 has 13 amino acids. Per germline, CDR1 LNHDA and CDR2 SQIVND (reference sequence). Sequenced sample: naive CD4+ T cells from PBMCs. Sample subset: CD45RA+ positively selected. The receptor comes from a man aged 18 to 35 in good health. Some clones in this sample may be carry-over from other donors' samples. V is TRBV19 and J is TRBJ2-1; unclear D gene. The CDR3, as DNA: TGTGCCAGTAGTATAGGACGGATCCATGAGCAGTTCTTC. It yields the protein CASSIGRIHEQFF.